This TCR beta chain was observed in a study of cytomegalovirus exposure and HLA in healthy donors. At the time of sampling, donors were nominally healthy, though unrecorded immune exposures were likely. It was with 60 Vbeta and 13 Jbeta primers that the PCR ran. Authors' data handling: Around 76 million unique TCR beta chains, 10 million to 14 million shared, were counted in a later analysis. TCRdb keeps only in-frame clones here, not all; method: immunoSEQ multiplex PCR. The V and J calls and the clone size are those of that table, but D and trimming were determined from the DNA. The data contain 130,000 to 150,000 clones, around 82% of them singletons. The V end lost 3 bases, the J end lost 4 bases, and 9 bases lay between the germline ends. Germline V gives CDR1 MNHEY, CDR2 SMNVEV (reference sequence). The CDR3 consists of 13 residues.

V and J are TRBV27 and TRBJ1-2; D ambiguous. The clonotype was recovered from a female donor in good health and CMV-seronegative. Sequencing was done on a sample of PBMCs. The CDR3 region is CASSFGGTYGYTF. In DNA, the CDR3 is TGTGCCAGCAGTTTCGGCGGCACCTATGGCTACACCTTC.